What follows are 22 T cell receptor beta chains derived from one specimen sequenced in a study of cytomegalovirus exposure and HLA in healthy donors (dated by TCRdb to about 2017). The library relied on the immunoSEQ multiplex PCR assay. The multiplex PCR relied on a mix of 60 forward primers for TCR Vbeta segments and 13 reverse primers for TCR Jbeta segments. Here the immuneACCESS table is served through TCRdb, limited to in-frame sequences with V and J called. Missing clones are a known gap in these copies; in checked studies unresolved V genes cover under half, and the rest lacks a known reason. This sample lists roughly 120,000 clones; over 60% were detected once. 4.8% of the sample is in the top ten clones. The sample taken for sequencing was PBMCs. The receptors shown here come from a man in his sixties in good health and CMV-seropositive.

The chain recombines TRBV2 with TRBJ2-2, with D possibly matching TRBD2 (6 bases). The germline gives CDR1 SNHLY, CDR2 FYNNEI. The CDR3 extends over 15 amino acids. V was trimmed by 11 bases and J by 5 bases, leaving 21 bases between them. In nucleotides, the CDR3 is TGTGCCGGGGGGAGGCAGGGAGTTATTACCGGGGAGCTGTTTTTT. Amino acids: CAGGRQGVITGELFF.

J is TRBJ1-4 and V is TRBV9, with 12 bases lining up with TRBD1. V lost 0 bases, J lost 4 bases, and 10 bases stayed unmatched. The CDR3 has 19 amino acids. Germline V gene data show CDR1 as SGDLS and CDR2 as YYNGEE. The CDR3 is CASSVVPGTGGNDNEKLFF. The CDR3 coding sequence is TGTGCCAGCAGCGTAGTCCCCGGGACAGGGGGCAATGATAATGAAAAACTGTTTTTT.

The chain couples TRBV2 to TRBJ1-6; no clear D. The CDR3 totals 15 residues. V lost 5 bases to trimming and J lost 5 bases, with 13 bases between them. Germline CDR1 and CDR2: SNHLY and FYNNEI. CDR3 in DNA: TGTGCCAGCAGTCCGTCTCCTGCGGATAATTCACCCCTCCACTTT. This codes for CASSPSPADNSPLHF.

This clone was counted a few times. The chain joins TRBV28 to TRBJ1-4; no definite D call. With 6 bases removed from V and 3 bases from J, the gap between germline ends came to 14 bases. CDR3 length: 15 amino acids. Germline CDR1 reads MDHEN; CDR2 reads SYDVKM. The CDR3 region is CASRASGIANEKLFF. DNA for the CDR3: TGTGCCAGCAGAGCCTCGGGGATCGCTAATGAAAAACTGTTTTTT.

The chain carries TRBV2 and TRBJ2-7; 8 nucleotides line up with TRBD1. Unmatched junction bases numbered 9, after V lost 8 bases and J lost 6 bases. Germline-derived CDR1 and CDR2 are SNHLY and FYNNEI. This CDR3 spans 13 amino acids. The CDR3 nucleotides are TGTGCCAGCGGCGGACAGGGTTCGGGCGAGCAGTACTTC. It translates to CASGGQGSGEQYF.

The chain has TRBV12-2 and TRBJ1-2. TRBV12-2 is marked as a pseudogene. CDR3 length equals 14 residues. The CDR3 spells CASRLVGGDGGYTF. In DNA, the CDR3 is TGTGCAAGTCGCTTAGTGGGGGGGGACGGTGGCTACACCTTC.

This rearrangement joins TRBV7-3 to TRBJ2-1; 9 bases agree with TRBD1. From germline, CDR1 is SGHTA and CDR2 FQGTGA. The CDR3 consists of 15 residues. J was trimmed by 0 bases and V by 5 bases; bases with no gene match: 2. CDR3 nucleotides: TGTGCCAGCAGCACGGGACAGGGCTCCTACAATGAGCAGTTCTTC. The encoded protein is CASSTGQGSYNEQFF.

The rearrangement links TRBV7-3 to TRBJ1-1; D is unclear. Germline lookup yields CDR1 SGHTA and CDR2 FQGTGA. There are 14 residues in the CDR3. The V gene lost 1 base and the J gene lost 1 base, with 7 bases spanning the gap. The CDR3 DNA reads TGTGCCAGCAGCTTAAGCGCAGGGAACACTGAAGCTTTCTTT. Translation gives CASSLSAGNTEAFF.

The V call is TRBV19, the J call TRBJ2-6, with TRBD1 matching over 9 bases. CDR1 and CDR2 from the germline V gene are LNHDA and SQIVND (reference sequence). The V segment lost 5 bases and the J segment 4 bases; nucleotides outside the gene matches: 9. CDR3 length: 17 amino acids. This CDR3 is CASSPRTGVSGANVLTF. CDR3 sequence (DNA): TGTGCCAGTAGTCCCAGGACAGGGGTGTCCGGGGCCAACGTCCTGACTTTC.

With regard to this clone: A junction boundary mismatches the germline segment, possibly from a read error. The chain uses TRBV27 and TRBJ1-5; 7 bases agree with TRBD1. CDR3 length equals 15 residues. Germline V gene data show CDR1 as MNHEY and CDR2 as SMNVEV (reference sequence). The CDR3 protein is CASSSGQFSDQPQHF. The CDR3 DNA follows: TGTGCCAGCAGTTCGGGACAGTTTAGCGATCAGCCCCAGCATTTT.

The chain joins TRBV5-1 to TRBJ1-1; a possible D gene is TRBD1 (5 bases). V gave up 8 bases and J gave up 0 bases, with 14 bases separating them. Germline values: CDR1 SGHRS, CDR2 YFSETQ. The CDR3 is 14 residues long. The CDR3 bases are TGCGCCAGAGGGGTGTTAGGGGTGAACACTGAAGCTTTCTTT. Translation: CARGVLGVNTEAFF.

The chain is built from TRBV28 and TRBJ2-5, with D possibly being TRBD2 (6 bases). V was trimmed by 6 bases and J by 4 bases, leaving 21 bases between them. The CDR3 is 16 residues long. The germline V gene has CDR1 MDHEN and CDR2 SYDVKM. The CDR3 DNA sequence: TGTGCCAGCAGCACCGTGGGGGGTTATAGCGGAGAGACCCAGTACTTC. Protein: CASSTVGGYSGETQYF. Together with reference TRBV28 and TRBJ2-5, the CDR3 gives the full variable domain: DVKVTQSSRYLVKRTGEKVFLECVQDMDHENMFWYRQDPGLGLRLIYFSYDVKMKEKGDIPEGYSVSREKKERFSLILESASTNQTSMYLCASSTVGGYSGETQYFGPGTRLLVL.

The V call is TRBV19, the J call TRBJ1-6, with D unclear. The CDR3 consists of 14 residues. Germline V gene data show CDR1 as LNHDA and CDR2 as SQIVND (reference sequence). V dropped 3 bases and J dropped 7 bases, with 10 bases sitting between them. CDR3 DNA sequence: TGTGCCAGTAGTATGCAGGCCTCAAATTCACCCCTCCACTTT. Translating it yields CASSMQASNSPLHF.

The chain links TRBV5-1 to TRBJ2-3, with 8 bases matching TRBD2. The V gene end was trimmed by 0 bases and the J gene end by 2 bases; junction bases not matched to a gene: 5. Germline CDR1 and CDR2: SGHRS and YFSETQ. This CDR3 has 16 residues. CDR3 coding DNA: TGCGCCAGCAGCTTGGAGGGGCGGGGGGACACAGATACGCAGTATTTT. Protein: CASSLEGRGDTDTQYF.

A single count supports this clone. The chain uses TRBV18 and TRBJ1-1; D possibly corresponds to TRBD1 (5 bases). In germline, CDR1 is KGHSH, CDR2 LQKENI. The CDR3 totals 16 residues. V was trimmed by 3 bases and J by 6 bases, leaving 20 bases between them. The DNA of the CDR3 is TGTGCCAGCTCACCGGTGGGTTTTGTGCAGGGCTCTGAAGCTTTCTTT. It translates to CASSPVGFVQGSEAFF.

V usage is TRBV5-6 and J usage is TRBJ1-4; TRBD1 might be the D (5 bases). The V and J ends lost 2 bases and 4 bases respectively, with 12 bases between them. This CDR3 has 15 residues. Germline V gene sequence: CDR1 SGHDT, CDR2 YYEEEE. The CDR3: CASSFKTELNEKLFF. In DNA, the CDR3 is TGTGCCAGCAGCTTTAAGACAGAGCTTAATGAAAAACTGTTTTTT.

In DNA form, the CDR3 reads TGCGCCAGCAGCCAAGTTTGGAGGGTGAGTAATTCACCCCTCCACTTT. Amino acid sequence: CASSQVWRVSNSPLHF. The V and J genes are TRBV4-1 and TRBJ1-6; unclear D gene. The V end was cut by 1 base, the J end by 6 bases, with 13 bases between. Germline-derived CDR1 and CDR2 are MGHRA and YSYEKL. The CDR3 spans 16 residues.

The V and J genes are TRBV2 and TRBJ2-5, with a weak D call TRBD1 (5 bases). Trimming shortened V by 6 bases and J by 1 base, and 12 bases separated the two germline ends. The germline gives CDR1 SNHLY, CDR2 FYNNEI. The CDR3 loop spans 14 amino acids. The CDR3 sequence is CASRRTSRQETQYF. DNA for the CDR3: TGTGCCAGCAGGAGGACAAGCCGCCAAGAGACCCAGTACTTC.

The rearrangement links TRBV15 to TRBJ1-4, with a weak D call TRBD1 (5 bases). V shed 0 bases and J shed 3 bases, with 8 bases lying between them. This CDR3 has 15 residues. Germline V gives CDR1 LNHNV, CDR2 YYDKDF (reference sequence). The CDR3 region is CATSRDQGANEKLFF. CDR3 nucleotides: TGTGCCACCAGCAGAGATCAGGGCGCTAATGAAAAACTGTTTTTT.

This chain connects TRBV27 to TRBJ2-5; the match to TRBD2 covers 11 bases. CDR1 and CDR2 from the germline V gene are MNHEY and SMNVEV (reference sequence). The CDR3 length is 18 residues. Trimming removed 1 base from V and 1 base from J; junction bases left unmatched: 8. The CDR3 region has the DNA TGTGCCAGCAGTTTATGGTCGCCTCTAGCGGGGGGCCAAGAGACCCAGTACTTC. This sequence encodes CASSLWSPLAGGQETQYF.

This clone appeared a single time. This chain connects TRBV7-9 to TRBJ1-1, with D unclear. The V end lost 6 bases, the J end lost 0 bases, and 8 bases lay between the germline ends. In germline, CDR1 is SEHNR, CDR2 FQNEAQ (reference sequence). The CDR3 extends over 13 amino acids. CDR3: CASSIDMNTEAFF. The CDR3, as DNA: TGTGCCAGCAGTATAGATATGAACACTGAAGCTTTCTTT. The whole variable domain, filled in from reference TRBV7-9 and TRBJ1-1, reads DTGVSQNPRHKITKRGQNVTFRCDPISEHNRLYWYRQTLGQGPEFLTYFQNEAQLEKSRLLSDRFSAERPKGSFSTLEIQRTEQGDSAMYLCASSIDMNTEAFFGQGTRLTVV.

On this clone: One end of the junction varies from germline; a read error may be responsible. V and J are TRBV7-9 and TRBJ1-5; D unresolved. Germline values: CDR1 SEHNR, CDR2 FQNEAQ (reference sequence). This CDR3 spans 12 amino acids. CDR3 DNA: TGTTCCAGCAGCAAACAAAATCAGCCCCAGCATTTT. It codes for CSSSKQNQPQHF. Variable domain in full (rest from reference TRBV7-9 and TRBJ1-5): DTGVSQNPRHKITKRGQNVTFRCDPISEHNRLYWYRQTLGQGPEFLTYFQNEAQLEKSRLLSDRFSAERPKGSFSTLEIQRTEQGDSAMYLCSSSKQNQPQHFGDGTRLSIL.